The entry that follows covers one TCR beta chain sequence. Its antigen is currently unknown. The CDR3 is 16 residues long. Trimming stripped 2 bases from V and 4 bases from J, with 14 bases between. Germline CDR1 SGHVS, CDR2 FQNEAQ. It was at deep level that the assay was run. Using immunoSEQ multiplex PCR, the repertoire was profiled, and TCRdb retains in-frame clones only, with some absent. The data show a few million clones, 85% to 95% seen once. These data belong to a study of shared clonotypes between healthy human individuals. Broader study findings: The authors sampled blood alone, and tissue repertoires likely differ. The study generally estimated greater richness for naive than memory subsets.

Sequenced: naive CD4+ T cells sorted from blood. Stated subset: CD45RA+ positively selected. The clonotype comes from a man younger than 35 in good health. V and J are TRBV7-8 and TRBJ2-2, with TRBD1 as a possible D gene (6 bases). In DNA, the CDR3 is TGTGCCAGCAGCTTAATGGGGGCCGCGGTCACCGGGGAGCTGTTTTTT. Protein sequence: CASSLMGAAVTGELFF.